The 27 T cell receptor beta chains presented below share a single source sample, sequenced in a study of identical twins. TCRdb processed the 5' RACE reads anew with MiXCR; each CDR3 protein has one entry. The sample consists of 250,000 to 300,000 distinct CDR3 sequences, roughly 8.6% of them appearing once. These data also formed part of another study, on yellow fever vaccine responses in identical twins.

Sequenced: CD8+ T cells sorted from blood. Receptor source: a woman aged 18-35 years in good health.

The table lists this clonotype with many counts. V is TRBV6-5 and J is TRBJ2-3; D possibly corresponds to TRBD2 (5 bases). CDR3 size: 12 residues. Trimming cost V 2 bases and J 5 bases, with 5 bases left between them. Germline V gives CDR1 MNHEY, CDR2 SVGAGI. The CDR3 DNA reads as TGTGCCAGCAGTTACGAGGGAGATACGCAGTATTTT. Residues: CASSYEGDTQYF.

The chain couples TRBV29-1 to TRBJ2-1, with a tentative D call TRBD2 (5 bases). This CDR3 has 14 residues. The ends were cut back, 7 bases at V and 3 bases at J, with 16 bases in the middle. The germline CDR1 and CDR2 sequences are SQVTM and ANQGSEA. The CDR3 spells CSASRTSDYNEQFF. The CDR3 bases are TGCAGCGCCTCGAGGACTTCCGACTACAATGAGCAGTTCTTC.

This clonotype was counted a few times. The CDR3 coding sequence is TGTGCCAGCAGTGAAGGGCGGGAGCCCTACGAGCAGTACTTC. The encoded protein is CASSEGREPYEQYF. This chain uses TRBV2 with TRBJ2-7; 7 bases match TRBD2. In germline, CDR1 is SNHLY, CDR2 FYNNEI. J lost 2 bases, V lost 1 base, and 2 bases had no gene match. This CDR3 comprises 14 residues.

In its sample, this clonotype was seen many times. This sequence joins TRBV3-1 and TRBJ2-1; 15 nucleotides agree with TRBD2. The CDR3 length is 16 residues. After removal of 1 base from V and 6 bases from J, the junction contained 1 base not matched to a gene. CDR1 and CDR2 (germline): LGHDT, YNNKEL (reference sequence). CDR3 protein: CASSQAGLAGGNEQFF. The DNA for the CDR3 is TGTGCCAGCAGCCAAGCGGGACTAGCGGGGGGCAATGAGCAGTTCTTC.

This clonotype has ten or more counts. The CDR3 loop is CASSVAGGGYGYTF. CDR3 nucleotide sequence: TGTGCCAGCAGCGTAGCCGGAGGGGGCTATGGCTACACCTTC. The chain couples TRBV9 to TRBJ1-2; D is possibly TRBD1 (6 bases). This CDR3 contains 14 residues. V was shortened by 0 bases and J by 4 bases, with 10 bases between the two germline ends. Germline CDR1 is SGDLS and CDR2 is YYNGEE. Together with reference TRBV9 and TRBJ1-2, the CDR3 gives the full variable domain: DSGVTQTPKHLITATGQRVTLRCSPRSGDLSVYWYQQSLDQGLQFLIQYYNGEERAKGNILERFSAQQFPDLHSELNLSSLELGDSALYFCASSVAGGGYGYTFGSGTRLTVV.

This clonotype came up many times. This rearrangement joins TRBV27 to TRBJ2-3, with 7 positions matching TRBD2. The CDR3 is 13 amino acids. V trimming: 2 bases; J trimming: 6 bases; junction bases outside the gene matches: 2. Germline V gives CDR1 MNHEY, CDR2 SMNVEV (reference sequence). The CDR3 coding sequence is TGTGCCAGCAGTTTAGGACTAGTGGATACGCAGTATTTT. Its protein is CASSLGLVDTQYF.

This clonotype was counted only a few times. This chain links TRBV7-9 with TRBJ2-6; TRBD1 matches 8 bases. CDR1 and CDR2 (germline): SEHNR, FQNEAQ (reference sequence). The CDR3 length is 15 residues. V lost 6 bases and J lost 4; bases outside the gene matches: 5. DNA of the CDR3: TGTGCCAGCAGACAGGGGGACTGGGGGGCCAACGTCCTGACTTTC. It encodes CASRQGDWGANVLTF. The full variable domain, with the rest looked up from reference TRBV7-9 and TRBJ2-6, is DTGVSQNPRHKITKRGQNVTFRCDPISEHNRLYWYRQTLGQGPEFLTYFQNEAQLEKSRLLSDRFSAERPKGSFSTLEIQRTEQGDSAMYLCASRQGDWGANVLTFGAGSRLTVL.

The chain recombines TRBV27 with TRBJ1-2, with 9 nucleotides matching TRBD1. The CDR3 loop spans 15 amino acids. Germline V gene data show CDR1 as MNHEY and CDR2 as SMNVEV (reference sequence). V lost 6 bases, J lost 1 base, and 6 bases stayed unmatched. CDR3 sequence reads: CASRMGQGLNYGYTF. The CDR3 DNA follows: TGTGCCAGCAGGATGGGACAGGGCCTTAACTATGGCTACACCTTC.

At least ten counts were recorded for this clonotype. The chain carries TRBV7-3 and TRBJ2-7, with a tentative D call TRBD2 (7 bases). Trimming took 5 bases from V and 0 from J, leaving 14 bases between them. Germline CDR1 is SGHTA and CDR2 is FQGTGA. This CDR3 comprises 15 residues. Here the CDR3 DNA reads TGTGCCAGCAGCCTGGAAGGGGGGGACTCCTACGAGCAGTACTTC. Residues: CASSLEGGDSYEQYF.

This clonotype showed up many times. This CDR3 reads CATMTGGFTDTQYF. The CDR3 nucleotides are TGTGCCACGATGACAGGGGGCTTCACAGATACGCAGTATTTT. The rearrangement joins TRBV6-1 to TRBJ2-3; 10 bases agree with TRBD1. Germline V gives CDR1 MNHNS, CDR2 SASEGT. V trimming: 10 bases; J trimming: 2 bases; junction bases outside the gene matches: 6. This CDR3 spans 14 amino acids.

Worth noting for this clonotype: Since a much larger clone is just one base distant, this may be a read error. The rearrangement uses TRBV5-1 and TRBJ2-1, with 9 bases fitting TRBD1. The CDR3 spans 16 residues. The germline CDR1 and CDR2 sequences are SGHRS and YFSETQ. The DNA of the CDR3 is TGCCCCAGCAGCTATTCCAGGACAGGGGAATACAATGAGCAGTTCTTC. This translates into CPSSYSRTGEYNEQFF. Together with reference TRBV5-1 and TRBJ2-1, the CDR3 gives the full variable domain: KAGVTQTPRYLIKTRGQQVTLSCSPISGHRSVSWYQQTPGQGLQFLFEYFSETQRNKGNFPGRFSGRQFSNSRSEMNVSTLELGDSALYLCPSSYSRTGEYNEQFFGPGTRLTVL.

A few counts support this clonotype. The chain links TRBV10-1 to TRBJ2-7; D is possibly TRBD1 (5 bases). Per germline, CDR1 WNHNN and CDR2 SYGVQD (reference sequence). CDR3 size: 14 residues. The germline V and J ends were trimmed by 1 base and 5 bases, with 12 bases remaining between them. CDR3 loop: CASSELGAGNEQYF. CDR3 coding DNA: TGCGCCAGCAGTGAGTTAGGGGCAGGGAACGAGCAGTACTTC.

Ten or more counts support this clonotype. The rearrangement joins TRBV2 to TRBJ2-7; D may correspond to TRBD1 or TRBD2 (5 bases each). Trimming removed 2 bases at V and 6 bases at J, with 8 bases between. The CDR3 loop spans 12 amino acids. Germline V CDR1 and CDR2: SNHLY, FYNNEI. CDR3 residues: CASSEPGTEQYF. The CDR3, as DNA: TGTGCCAGCAGTGAACCAGGGACCGAGCAGTACTTC.

This clonotype was seen many times. This rearrangement joins TRBV10-3 to TRBJ2-5; D is undetermined. The V gene lost 3 bases and the J gene lost 2 bases, with 7 bases spanning the gap. This CDR3 has 13 amino acids. The V gene's germline CDR1 is ENHRY and CDR2 SYGVKD. CDR3 sequence reads: CAISESPQETQYF. In nucleotides, the CDR3 is TGTGCCATCAGTGAATCCCCACAAGAGACCCAGTACTTC.

This clonotype showed up just a few times. The chain employs TRBV6-1 and TRBJ1-1; D is unclear. The length of the CDR3 is 13 residues. V lost 5 bases and J lost 3, with 10 bases in between. Germline V gives CDR1 MNHNS, CDR2 SASEGT. The CDR3 nucleotides are TGTGCCAGCAGTAAGGAGAGTTACACTGAAGCTTTCTTT. It yields the protein CASSKESYTEAFF.

Ten or more counts support this clonotype. This chain uses TRBV15 with TRBJ2-1; D might be TRBD1 (5 bases). With 0 bases removed from V and 8 bases from J, the gap between germline ends came to 5 bases. Germline-derived CDR1 and CDR2 are LNHNV and YYDKDF (reference sequence). The CDR3 sequence is 12 residues long. The CDR3 DNA follows: TGTGCCACCAGCAGAGAAGGGGATGAGCAGTTCTTC. Translating gives CATSREGDEQFF.

The rearrangement links TRBV2 to TRBJ2-4, with 7 bases identical to TRBD2. The CDR3 is made up of 20 amino acids. From germline, CDR1 is SNHLY and CDR2 FYNNEI. Losses at the gene ends were 1 base for V and 1 base for J; bases not matched to a gene: 16. CDR3 bases: TGTGCCAGCAGTGAAGGGAGTCTAGCGGACACCTGGGGGGCCAAAAACATTCAGTACTTC. Protein product: CASSEGSLADTWGAKNIQYF.

At least ten counts were recorded for this clonotype. The chain has TRBV7-9 and TRBJ2-5, with a tentative D call TRBD1 (6 bases). V lost 8 bases and J lost 3, with 16 bases in between. Germline CDR1 reads SEHNR; CDR2 reads FQNEAQ (reference sequence). The length of the CDR3 is 14 residues. The chain's CDR3 is CASSPGQNKETQYF. DNA for the CDR3: TGTGCCAGCTCTCCAGGACAGAACAAAGAGACCCAGTACTTC.

This clonotype was counted only a few times. The genes are TRBV12-3 or TRBV12-4 and TRBJ2-1; D may correspond to TRBD1 or TRBD2 (5 bases each). The length of the CDR3 is 15 residues. V was clipped by 3 bases and J by 6 bases, with 15 bases between them. In DNA, the CDR3 is TGTGCCAGCAGTTTCTCGTTAGGGACGCGCAATGAGCAGTTCTTC. Encoded protein: CASSFSLGTRNEQFF.

This clonotype showed up many times. The chain recombines TRBV15 with TRBJ1-1, with 9 positions matching TRBD1. CDR1 LNHNV and CDR2 YYDKDF come from the germline V gene (reference sequence). CDR3 length: 15 residues. With 5 bases clipped from V and 7 bases from J, the junction kept 11 bases outside the gene matches. The CDR3 sequence is CATSGPRTGVNEAFF. Written as DNA, the CDR3 is TGTGCCACCAGCGGTCCAAGGACAGGGGTTAATGAAGCTTTCTTT. Complete variable domain (other parts from reference TRBV15 and TRBJ1-1): DAMVIQNPRYQVTQFGKPVTLSCSQTLNHNVMYWYQQKSSQAPKLLFHYYDKDFNNEADTPDNFQSRRPNTSFCFLDIRSPGLGDTAMYLCATSGPRTGVNEAFFGQGTRLTVV.

The sample holds a few counts of this clonotype. This sequence joins TRBV3-1 and TRBJ2-5; D gene unclear. CDR1 LGHDT and CDR2 YNNKEL come from the germline V gene (reference sequence). V was shortened by 0 bases and J by 5 bases, with 10 bases between the two germline ends. The CDR3 consists of 14 residues. The CDR3 here is CASSQDWVPETQYF. DNA of the CDR3: TGTGCCAGCAGCCAAGACTGGGTACCCGAGACCCAGTACTTC.

This clonotype came up a few times. As DNA, the CDR3 is TGCGCCAGCAGCTCACTCCAGGGGACTGTCTACAATGAGCAGTTCTTC. Encoded protein: CASSSLQGTVYNEQFF. This chain joins TRBV4-1 and TRBJ2-1; perhaps D is TRBD1 or TRBD2 (6 bases each). The CDR3 contains 16 residues. Trimming stripped 5 bases from V and 3 bases from J, with 17 bases between. The germline V gene encodes CDR1 MGHRA and CDR2 YSYEKL.

V is TRBV7-9 and J is TRBJ2-3; 8 bases align to TRBD1. The germline gives CDR1 SEHNR, CDR2 FQNEAQ (reference sequence). V lost 5 bases and J lost 2; bases outside the gene matches: 9. The CDR3 runs to 16 residues. This chain's CDR3 is CASSPWTGFNTDTQYF. The DNA for the CDR3 is TGTGCCAGCAGCCCCTGGACAGGGTTCAACACAGATACGCAGTATTTT.

This clonotype has at least ten counts. The CDR3 sequence is CSDLDRGNYGYTF. In nucleotides, the CDR3 is TGCAGCGACTTGGACAGGGGGAACTATGGCTACACCTTC. J is TRBJ1-2 and V is TRBV29-1; 10 bases map to TRBD1. This CDR3 has 13 amino acids. Per germline, CDR1 SQVTM and CDR2 ANQGSEA. The V and J ends lost 7 bases and 2 bases, in that order; junction bases with no gene match: 4.

There are a few counts of this clonotype. CDR3 in amino acids: CASSLSVTGVEQYF. CDR3 in DNA: TGTGCCAGCAGTTTATCGGTGACAGGGGTCGAGCAGTACTTC. V gene TRBV27 combines with J gene TRBJ2-7; TRBD1 matches at 8 bases. Germline CDR1 and CDR2: MNHEY and SMNVEV (reference sequence). V shed 0 bases, J shed 6 bases, and the junction held 4 bases outside the gene matches. The CDR3 runs to 14 residues.

As DNA, the CDR3 is TGTGCCACCAGCAGTACAGGGCCCGAGCAGTACTTC. This codes for CATSSTGPEQYF. The genes are TRBV15 and TRBJ2-7; possibly TRBD1 for D (6 bases). CDR3 length: 12 residues. Looked up from germline, CDR1 is LNHNV and CDR2 is YYDKDF (reference sequence). Deletions cut 3 bases from V and 6 bases from J, with 9 bases between.

This clonotype was seen only a few times. The chain carries TRBV4-2 and TRBJ2-3; D not resolved. In germline, CDR1 is LGHNA, CDR2 YNFKEQ. The CDR3 has 15 amino acids. Trimming stripped 4 bases from V and 0 bases from J, with 11 bases between. The CDR3 is CASSPRHGSTDTQYF. The CDR3 region has the DNA TGTGCCAGCAGCCCCCGCCACGGCAGCACAGATACGCAGTATTTT.